These 19 T cell receptor beta chains were all obtained from the same sample, sequenced in a study of blood T cell repertoires in COVID-19. Sequencing used immunoSEQ multiplex PCR; TCRdb keeps in-frame clones, though not all of them. This sample has some 160,000 clones; around 84% occur once, and the top ten carry about 8%. Material for sequencing was PBMCs or T cells enriched from blood (not recorded which). These receptors were taken from a woman between 50 and 59 years old who had recovered from COVID-19.

This chain uses TRBV21-1 with TRBJ2-3; the tabulated D call, TRBD2, remains unverified against the DNA. TRBV21-1 constitutes a pseudogene. The CDR3 runs to 17 residues. The CDR3 spells CASSKQAGGHLTDTQYF. In DNA, the CDR3 is TGTGCCAGCAGCAAACAGGCGGGGGGACACCTCACAGATACGCAGTATTTT.

V usage is TRBV7-3 and J usage is TRBJ2-5; D gene uncertain. From germline, CDR1 is SGHTA and CDR2 FQGTGA. The CDR3 loop spans 13 amino acids. The germline V and J ends were trimmed by 1 base and 1 base, with 4 bases remaining between them. The CDR3 sequence: CASSLIFQETQYF. Here the CDR3 DNA reads TGTGCCAGCAGCTTAATCTTCCAAGAGACCCAGTACTTC.

The genes are TRBV10-3 and TRBJ2-3, with 14 bases identical to TRBD2. The CDR3 runs to 18 residues. Germline-derived CDR1 and CDR2 are ENHRY and SYGVKD. V shed 3 bases and J 1 base; nucleotides not matched to a gene: 6. In DNA form, the CDR3 reads TGTGCCATCAGTGACCCCGGGGGACTAGCGGGGGGCACAGATACGCAGTATTTT. This gives the protein CAISDPGGLAGGTDTQYF.

The gene calls are TRBV25-1 and TRBJ1-2, with D tentatively TRBD1 (5 bases). The CDR3 totals 15 residues. Germline V gives CDR1 MGHDK, CDR2 SYGVNS. Trimming pared 0 bases from V and 0 bases from J, leaving 8 bases between. CDR3 coding DNA: TGTGCCAGCAGTGAATACGGGGGAGCTAACTATGGCTACACCTTC. The encoded protein is CASSEYGGANYGYTF.

The chain employs TRBV7-3 and TRBJ2-7; tentative D call: TRBD1 (6 bases). V was cut by 4 bases and J by 9 bases, with 22 bases left in between. Looked up from germline, CDR1 is SGHTA and CDR2 is FQGTGA. There are 15 residues in the CDR3. The CDR3 DNA follows: TGTGCCAGCAGCTCCGGACAGCCGGGACAATTGGTGCAGTACTTC. It specifies CASSSGQPGQLVQYF. Full variable domain (remainder filled in from reference TRBV7-3 and TRBJ2-7): GAGVSQTPSNKVTEKGKYVELRCDPISGHTALYWYRQSLGQGPEFLIYFQGTGAADDSGLPNDRFFAVRPEGSVSTLKIQRTERGDSAVYLCASSSGQPGQLVQYFGPGTRLTVT.

The chain joins TRBV28 to TRBJ1-2; 7 nucleotides agree with TRBD1. The CDR3 spans 14 residues. The germline gives CDR1 MDHEN, CDR2 SYDVKM. V lost 5 bases and J lost 2; bases outside the gene matches: 5. The chain's CDR3 is CASSVPTGNYGYTF. DNA of the CDR3: TGTGCCAGCAGTGTCCCGACAGGGAACTATGGCTACACCTTC.

This chain joins TRBV7-9 and TRBJ2-5, with D perhaps matching TRBD1 (6 bases). This CDR3 has 14 amino acids. With 3 bases removed from V and 4 bases from J, the gap between germline ends came to 12 bases. CDR1 is SEHNR and CDR2 is FQNEAQ in the germline V gene (reference sequence). CDR3 coding DNA: TGTGCCAGCAGCTTTTCAGGGGATGGAGAGACCCAGTACTTC. Encoded protein: CASSFSGDGETQYF. The full variable domain, its missing parts supplied by reference TRBV7-9 and TRBJ2-5, is DTGVSQNPRHKITKRGQNVTFRCDPISEHNRLYWYRQTLGQGPEFLTYFQNEAQLEKSRLLSDRFSAERPKGSFSTLEIQRTEQGDSAMYLCASSFSGDGETQYFGPGTRLLVL.

This chain links TRBV18 with TRBJ2-3, with D uncertain. Germline CDR1 KGHSH, CDR2 LQKENI. The CDR3 spans 12 residues. V gave up 6 bases and J gave up 4 bases, with 8 bases separating them. CDR3 in DNA: TGTGCCAGCTCCCCGAGTGCAGATACGCAGTATTTT. Translated: CASSPSADTQYF.

The V call is TRBV7-9, the J call TRBJ2-1; 7 nucleotides agree with TRBD2. CDR3 length: 14 residues. J was trimmed by 6 bases and V by 1 base; bases with no gene match: 3. Germline V CDR1 and CDR2: SEHNR, FQNEAQ (reference sequence). CDR3 sequence reads: CASSLVASGNEQFF. CDR3 in DNA: TGTGCCAGCAGCTTAGTGGCTAGCGGCAATGAGCAGTTCTTC.

This CDR3 is CASRREPEETQYF. CDR3 nucleotides: TGCGCCAGCAGGCGGGAGCCCGAAGAGACCCAGTACTTC. The chain employs TRBV5-1 and TRBJ2-5; 7 bases line up with TRBD2. Per the germline V gene, CDR1 is SGHRS and CDR2 is YFSETQ. The ends lost 5 bases at V and 3 bases at J; junction bases unmatched: 4. There are 13 residues in the CDR3. Filled out from reference TRBV5-1 and TRBJ2-5, the complete variable domain reads KAGVTQTPRYLIKTRGQQVTLSCSPISGHRSVSWYQQTPGQGLQFLFEYFSETQRNKGNFPGRFSGRQFSNSRSEMNVSTLELGDSALYLCASRREPEETQYFGPGTRLLVL.

V is TRBV3-1 (or the pseudogene TRBV3-2) and J is TRBJ1-4; a possible D gene is TRBD1 (5 bases). V was shortened by 4 bases and J by 8 bases, with 20 bases between the two germline ends. This CDR3 spans 16 amino acids. The germline V gene has CDR1 LGHDT and CDR2 YNNKEL (reference sequence). The CDR3 sequence is CASSRLTGGSGEKLFF. The CDR3 DNA sequence: TGTGCCAGCAGCCGGTTAACAGGCGGTTCCGGAGAAAAACTGTTTTTT.

The chain carries TRBV24-1 and TRBJ2-5, with 10 bases that match TRBD2. Germline CDR1 KGHDR, CDR2 SFDVKD. The V and J ends lost 6 bases and 2 bases, in that order; junction bases with no gene match: 11. The CDR3 length is 17 residues. CDR3 coding DNA: TGTGCCACCAGTTCGGCTAGGGCAGCGGGAGGGCAAGAGACCCAGTACTTC. Translation gives CATSSARAAGGQETQYF.

The rearrangement uses TRBV9 and TRBJ2-2, with 10 positions matching TRBD1. The trim removed 3 bases at V and 2 bases at J, leaving 7 bases unmatched. This CDR3 is built from 17 residues. CDR1 is SGDLS, CDR2 YYNGEE, per germline. The CDR3 DNA is TGTGCCAGCAGCGCTGACAGGGGGCGGGGAAACACCGGGGAGCTGTTTTTT. Its translation is CASSADRGRGNTGELFF.

V gene TRBV7-2 combines with J gene TRBJ1-1, with D possibly TRBD1 on 5 matching bases. Trimming pared 4 bases from V and 2 bases from J, leaving 11 bases between. Germline V lookup: CDR1 SGHTA, CDR2 FQGNSA. CDR3 size: 14 residues. The CDR3 region has the DNA TGTGCCAGCAGCTCCGCCACAGGTAACACTGAAGCTTTCTTT. This gives the protein CASSSATGNTEAFF.

The chain uses TRBV28 and TRBJ2-7; D is undetermined. V was clipped by 7 bases and J by 2 bases, with 12 bases between them. The CDR3 runs 13 residues. Germline CDR1 reads MDHEN; CDR2 reads SYDVKM. CDR3 in DNA: TGTGCCAGCACCAACGGCGGAACCTACGAGCAGTACTTC. Its translation: CASTNGGTYEQYF. The variable domain in full, completed from reference TRBV28 and TRBJ2-7, reads DVKVTQSSRYLVKRTGEKVFLECVQDMDHENMFWYRQDPGLGLRLIYFSYDVKMKEKGDIPEGYSVSREKKERFSLILESASTNQTSMYLCASTNGGTYEQYFGPGTRLTVT.

CDR3 residues: CASSYPTDHNSPLHF. CDR3 nucleotides: TGTGCCAGCAGTTACCCGACAGACCATAATTCACCCCTCCACTTT. This rearrangement joins TRBV6-2 or TRBV6-3 to TRBJ1-6; a weak D match, TRBD1 (5 bases). The CDR3 has 15 amino acids. The V end lost 2 bases, the J end lost 5 bases, and 10 bases lay between the germline ends. Germline V CDR1 and CDR2: MNHEY, SVGEGT.

The rearrangement links TRBV6-6 to TRBJ1-5, with 7 nucleotides matching TRBD1. J gave up 4 bases and V 4 bases, and 10 bases lay outside the gene matches. Per the germline V gene, CDR1 is MNHNY and CDR2 is SVGAGI (reference sequence). The CDR3 extends over 16 amino acids. The DNA for the CDR3 is TGTGCCAGCAGTTTTAAGGGGGCTTCTCAGAATCAGCCCCAGCATTTT. It encodes CASSFKGASQNQPQHF.

This clone was counted once. This chain connects TRBV2 to TRBJ2-7; D gene uncertain. CDR3 length: 13 amino acids. Germline CDR1 is SNHLY and CDR2 is FYNNEI. The V end lost 2 bases, the J end lost 9 bases, and 14 bases lay between the germline ends. CDR3 loop: CASSETYSPRQYF. The CDR3 DNA follows: TGTGCCAGCAGTGAAACTTACAGCCCTCGGCAGTACTTC.

In the case of this clone: The same CDR3 arises from other DNA sequences in this sample as well. The J gene is TRBJ2-7, the V gene TRBV7-2; D unresolved. V was cut by 5 bases and J by 1 base, with 12 bases left in between. The germline CDR1 and CDR2 sequences are SGHTA and FQGNSA. CDR3 length: 14 amino acids. The DNA of the CDR3 is TGTGCCAGCAGCCGCAGAGGCTCATCCTACGAGCAGTACTTC. It is translated as CASSRRGSSYEQYF.